The present T cell receptor beta chain was sequenced within a study of blood T cell repertoires in COVID-19. The assay was immunoSEQ multiplex PCR, and TCRdb's table has in-frame clones only and misses some. This table holds more than 60,000 clones, around 87% found once. Germline V gives CDR1 SGHRS, CDR2 YFSETQ. The V segment lost 4 bases and the J segment 5 bases; nucleotides outside the gene matches: 12. The CDR3 runs to 16 residues. V gene TRBV5-1 combines with J gene TRBJ1-2; 9 nucleotides line up with TRBD1. What was sequenced was peripheral blood. This receptor was obtained from a man over 45 with acute or convalescent COVID-19. CDR3 coding DNA: TGCGCCAGCAGCCAAACGGGACAGGGCGAGGGGTATGGCTACACCTTC. Amino acids: CASSQTGQGEGYGYTF.